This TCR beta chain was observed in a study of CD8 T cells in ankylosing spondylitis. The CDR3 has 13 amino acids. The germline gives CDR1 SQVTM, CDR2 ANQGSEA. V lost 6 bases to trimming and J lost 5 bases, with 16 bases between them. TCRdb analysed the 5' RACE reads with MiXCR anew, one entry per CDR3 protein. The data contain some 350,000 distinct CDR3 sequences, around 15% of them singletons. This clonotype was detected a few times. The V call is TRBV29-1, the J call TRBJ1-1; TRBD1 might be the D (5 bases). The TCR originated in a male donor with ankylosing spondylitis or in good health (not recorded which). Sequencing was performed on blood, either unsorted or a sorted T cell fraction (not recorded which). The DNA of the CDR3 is TGCAGCGTCGCCAGGGAGGTCGTTACTGAAGCTTTCTTT. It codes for CSVAREVVTEAFF.